This paragraph covers one T cell receptor beta chain sequence. Its antigen is not known. The data belong to a study of T cells in Graves' hyperthyroidism and ophthalmopathy. On the study more broadly: Blood was drawn when the patient was first diagnosed and still untreated. Notes on the study in general: The model foresaw ophthalmopathy a median roughly 6.6 months prior to onset.

What was amplified from RNA transcripts were TCR beta CDR3 regions. Initially, a first-round RT-PCR of the TCR CDR3 employed the HTBI primer set. One entry per CDR3 protein results from TCRdb running MiXCR on the multiplex PCR reads. The table records about 290,000 distinct CDR3 sequences, about an eighth of them present only once. Orbital computed tomography and thyroid ultrasound, together with serum TRAb and thyroxine and clinical symptoms, were used for diagnoses. Germline V CDR1 and CDR2: SGDLS, YYNGEE. The CDR3 is 17 residues long. Unmatched junction bases numbered 7, after V lost 0 bases and J lost 2 bases.

The receptor was derived from a woman aged 40 to 50 with Graves' hyperthyroidism. The sequenced sample was blood. The V and J genes are TRBV9 and TRBJ1-3; 8 bases line up with TRBD1. DNA for the CDR3: TGTGCCAGCAGCGTAGGGACCGGACAGGGAGCTGGAAACACCATATATTTT. It encodes CASSVGTGQGAGNTIYF.